The rows below give T cell receptor beta chains drawn from one sample of a study of T cells in Graves' hyperthyroidism and ophthalmopathy. TCRdb analysed the multiplex PCR reads with MiXCR anew, one entry per CDR3 protein. Among roughly 750,000 distinct CDR3 sequences listed, 16% were seen once. The sequencing sample was made of blood. All receptors come from a man in his late teens or twenties with Graves' hyperthyroidism. CDR3s include the opening cysteine and the closing phenylalanine or tryptophan. D genes are given only for firm matches.

>.|TRBV6-1
CASSNTALGAYEQYF
>TRBD2|TRBV2
CASSGASGRAIDTQYF
>.|TRBV5-1
CASSLEGYNNEQFF
>TRBD1|TRBV10-2
CASSEHGRQGLYGYTF
>TRBD1|TRBV19
CASSIGGQGGYEQYF
>TRBD2|TRBV12-5
CASVREAAYNEQFF
>TRBD2|TRBV5-1
CASSLLAGAGTGELFF
>.|TRBV10-1
CASSESGPLRNTEAFF
>.|TRBV7-9
CASSIPGPRFF
>.|TRBV28
CASTQGEGFHGYTF
>TRBD2|TRBV2
CASLKAGGVNEQFF
>.|TRBV20-1
CSARDPPGGHNYGYTF
>.|TRBV27
CASSRSSKETQYF
>TRBD2|TRBV2
CASSRTSGDNEQFF
>TRBD2|TRBV7-9
CASSLLLAGEQFF
>.|TRBV7-8
CASSLEQKYEQYF
>.|TRBV9
CASSLAPDLGEQYF
>TRBD2|TRBV7-2
CASSPTSGPGYNEQFF
>.|TRBV12-5
CASGLVLTGANSTDTQYF